This TCR beta chain was profiled in a study of T-cell reconstitution after alpha-beta-depleted transplantation in children. Construction of the TCRbeta library involved unique molecular identifiers. TCRdb reprocessed the PCR reads via MiXCR and lists one record per CDR3 protein. Among 450,000 to 700,000 distinct CDR3 sequences listed, 25% to 30% were seen once. This clonotype was detected once. Its target is not known. General study points: Once a year had passed after transplant, T-cell counts and diversity came mostly from newly produced T cells. Expanded clones from the graft, numbering several hundred, reportedly supplied alpha-beta T cells about two months after transplant. TCRbeta diversity was high at day 60 in some patients (a result of surviving recipient T cells and thymic progenitors).

The sequence was collected from a boy under two years old with Wiskott-Aldrich syndrome, due to receive a stem cell transplant. Source: PBMCs, taken before TCRalphabeta/CD19-depleted stem cell transplant.

The CDR3 region is CSARATGTSGFPYEQYF. The CDR3 coding sequence is TGCAGTGCTAGAGCTACCGGGACTAGCGGATTCCCCTACGAGCAGTACTTC. The J gene is TRBJ2-7, the V gene TRBV20-1, with TRBD2 identical over 11 bases. The CDR3 covers 17 residues. The J segment lost 2 bases and the V segment lost 1 base, leaving 10 bases of the junction unmatched. Germline CDR1 DFQATT, CDR2 SNEGSKA (reference sequence).